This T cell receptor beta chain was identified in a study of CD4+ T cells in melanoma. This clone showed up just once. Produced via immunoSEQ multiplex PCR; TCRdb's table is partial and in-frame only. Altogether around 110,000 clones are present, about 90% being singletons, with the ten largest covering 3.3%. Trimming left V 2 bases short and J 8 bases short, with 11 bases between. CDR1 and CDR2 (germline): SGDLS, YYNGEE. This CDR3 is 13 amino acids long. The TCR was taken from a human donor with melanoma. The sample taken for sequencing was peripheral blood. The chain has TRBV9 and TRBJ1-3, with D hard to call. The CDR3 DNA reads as TGTGCCAGCAGCGTTTTAACAGAAGACACCATATATTTT. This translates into CASSVLTEDTIYF.